This T cell receptor beta chain was recorded in a study of blood T cell repertoires in COVID-19. As for the study in general: COVID-19 samples, acute and convalescent, were from the United States, Italy and Spain. T cells, B-cell-depleted T cells, or PBMCs provided the cDNA or gDNA that served as material.

In the original processing: Researchers report that nucleated cell counts were estimated from reference gene primer amplification. Method: immunoSEQ multiplex PCR; TCRdb's copy keeps in-frame clones and lacks some. That table is the source of V, J and clone size, and D and trimming were worked out from the DNA. This sample has roughly 120,000 clones, with 87% found just once. This CDR3 spans 15 amino acids. Germline CDR1 and CDR2: SSHAT and FNYEAQ (reference sequence). Points on this clone: Sequence at one end of the junction differs from germline and may be a read error.

Sequencing was performed on peripheral blood. This receptor was obtained from a human donor in a cohort sampled during active COVID-19. The V call is TRBV7-7, the J call TRBJ2-7; D might be TRBD1 (6 bases). Here the CDR3 reads CASSLAQDSLYEQYF. The CDR3, as DNA: TGTGCTAGCAGCTTAGCTCAGGACAGTCTCTACGAGCAGTACTTC.